These T cell receptor beta chains were read from a single sample in a study of T cells of healthy individuals. TCRdb analysed the 5' RACE reads with MiXCR anew, one entry per CDR3 protein. The data contain about 96,000 distinct CDR3 sequences, approximately 18% of them singletons. These receptor sequences come from a human donor in good health. The CDR3 runs from the conserved cysteine through the conserved F or W. Each record gives: D gene, V gene, clone size, J gene, CDR3 protein, CDR3 DNA. D genes are given only for firm matches. The listing skips clone size in some rows; elsewhere it reads once, few, many or a size class.

NA	TRBV28	many	TRBJ1-3	CASSFSGNTIYF	TGTGCCAGCAGTTTTTCCGGAAACACCATATATTTT
NA	TRBV28	NA	TRBJ1-2	CASSSNRAIFDGYTF	TGTGCCAGCAGTTCGAACAGGGCCATCTTCGATGGCTACACCTTC
NA	TRBV20-1	NA	TRBJ2-3	CSARDGGISDTQYF	TGCAGTGCTAGAGATGGTGGGATTTCAGATACGCAGTATTTT
TRBD1	TRBV4-1	NA	TRBJ2-2	CASSPGQGASANTGELFF	TGCGCCAGCAGTCCGGGACAGGGGGCTAGTGCGAACACCGGGGAGCTGTTTTTT
NA	TRBV4-3	few	TRBJ2-1	CASSQDGPGQPYNEQFF	TGCGCCAGCAGCCAAGATGGCCCCGGACAGCCATACAATGAGCAGTTCTTC
TRBD1	TRBV27	few	TRBJ1-4	CASSPDRGLNNEKLFF	TGTGCCAGCAGTCCGGACAGGGGGCTAAATAATGAAAAACTGTTTTTT
TRBD2	TRBV5-1	NA	TRBJ2-4	CASSQYSGGATKNIQYF	TGCGCCAGCAGCCAATATAGCGGGGGGGCGACCAAAAACATTCAGTACTTC
TRBD1	TRBV4-2	few	TRBJ1-2	CASSQDQGTGEGYTF	TGTGCCAGCAGCCAAGATCAGGGGACAGGGGAGGGCTACACCTTC
TRBD1	TRBV7-3	few	TRBJ2-1	CASSFDRVGEQFF	TGTGCCAGCAGCTTTGACAGGGTTGGTGAGCAGTTCTTC
TRBD2	TRBV15	many	TRBJ2-1	CATSRELAGNNEQFF	TGTGCCACCAGCAGAGAGCTAGCGGGGAACAATGAGCAGTTCTTC
NA	TRBV12-3/TRBV12-4	NA	TRBJ1-1	CASTGNWNTEAFF	TGTGCCAGCACAGGGAATTGGAACACTGAAGCTTTCTTT
TRBD2	TRBV20-1	few	TRBJ2-3	CSAASGDTDTQYF	TGCAGTGCAGCTAGCGGGGACACAGATACGCAGTATTTT
NA	TRBV23-1	many	TRBJ2-7	CASSQRQTISYEQYF	TGCGCCAGCAGTCAAAGACAGACTATCTCCTACGAGCAGTACTTC
TRBD2	TRBV6-5	NA	TRBJ2-2	CASTSGLAGGTGELFF	TGTGCCAGCACCTCGGGGCTAGCGGGGGGTACCGGGGAGCTGTTTTTT
NA	TRBV7-2	few	TRBJ1-1	CASSLILARGNTEAFF	TGTGCCAGCAGCTTAATTTTGGCACGAGGGAACACTGAAGCTTTCTTT
NA	TRBV28	many	TRBJ2-7	CASSFGTYEQYF	TGTGCCAGCAGTTTTGGGACCTACGAGCAGTACTTC
NA	TRBV9	many	TRBJ1-1	CASSPHPGTEAFF	TGTGCCAGCAGCCCCCACCCCGGAACTGAAGCTTTCTTT
NA	TRBV7-9	few	TRBJ2-1	CASREGTSYNEQFF	TGTGCCAGCAGGGAAGGGACGTCCTACAATGAGCAGTTCTTC
TRBD1	TRBV28	many	TRBJ2-5	CASSLRDRGPETQYF	TGTGCCAGCAGTTTAAGGGACAGAGGTCCAGAGACCCAGTACTTC
NA	TRBV6-5	few	TRBJ1-6	CASSKPGENASPLHF	TGTGCCAGCAGTAAGCCCGGGGAAAACGCTTCACCCCTCCACTTT
NA	TRBV19	many	TRBJ2-6	CASSFRQAGANVLTF	TGTGCCAGTAGTTTCCGACAGGCTGGGGCCAACGTCCTGACTTTC
NA	TRBV20-1	many	TRBJ2-7	CSAKTGYEQYF	TGCAGTGCTAAGACTGGCTACGAGCAGTACTTC
NA	TRBV28	many	TRBJ1-2	CASSPAELYGYTF	TGTGCCAGCAGTCCGGCGGAGCTCTATGGCTACACCTTC
TRBD1	TRBV5-4	NA	TRBJ2-7	CASSLRTGYEQYF	TGTGCCAGCAGCCTAAGGACAGGCTACGAGCAGTACTTC
NA	TRBV20-1	NA	TRBJ2-1	CSARDQAGVAREFF	TGCAGTGCTAGAGATCAGGCCGGGGTCGCTCGGGAGTTCTTC
TRBD2	TRBV27	many	TRBJ2-3	CASSRLAGGPGTDTQYF	TGTGCCAGCAGCCGACTAGCGGGGGGGCCTGGCACAGATACGCAGTATTTT
NA	TRBV6-5	few	TRBJ1-1	CASSPRPGGTEAFF	TGTGCCAGCAGCCCCCGGCCGGGGGGCACTGAAGCTTTCTTT